This T cell receptor beta chain emerged from a study of blood T cell repertoires in COVID-19. Study context: Acute and convalescent COVID-19 specimens originated in the United States, Italy and Spain. PBMCs, B-cell-depleted T cells, or T cells provided the cDNA or gDNA that made up the material.

The V and J ends lost 4 bases and 4 bases respectively, with 10 bases between them. Germline CDR1 is MNHEY and CDR2 is SVGAGI. The CDR3 is 13 amino acids. The authors' processing: Amplification of reference gene primers was used by the study to estimate nucleated cell counts. Only in-frame clones appear in the TCRdb table, and some are missing; sequencing was by immunoSEQ multiplex PCR. V, J and clone size reflect that table, while D and trimming were determined from the DNA. Of about 120,000 clones listed, about 90% are singletons. The sequenced sample was peripheral blood. The receptor was derived from a woman aged 45-60 years with active or convalescent COVID-19. The genes are TRBV6-5 and TRBJ1-2; D is unresolved. CDR3 sequence (DNA): TGTGCCAGCAGTTTACAGAAATTCTATGGCTACACCTTC. The encoded protein is CASSLQKFYGYTF.